The 9 T cell receptor beta chains reported below all come from one sample, sequenced in a study of spatial heterogeneity in lung cancer. The time point: sample taken at primary tumor resection. Unsorted whole RNA from tumor, nontumor lung or frozen PBMC underwent sequencing. TCRdb used MiXCR to reprocess the 5' RACE reads, holding one entry per CDR3 protein. The data hold 90,000 or so distinct CDR3 sequences, with over 8.5% observed a single time. Sequenced material: PBMCs, taken at surgery. These receptors were collected from a male donor with early-stage non-small cell lung cancer.

This clonotype was counted a few times. The chain carries TRBV5-1 and TRBJ1-5, with 8 positions matching TRBD1. This CDR3 is built from 14 residues. V was clipped by 0 bases and J by 6 bases; unmatched bases: 2. Germline CDR1 and CDR2: SGHRS and YFSETQ. CDR3 in amino acids: CASSLAGGVQPQHF. In nucleotides, the CDR3 is TGCGCCAGCAGCTTGGCAGGGGGCGTTCAGCCCCAGCATTTT.

This chain joins TRBV28 and TRBJ1-2, with unresolved D. Per germline, CDR1 MDHEN and CDR2 SYDVKM. The CDR3 has 15 amino acids. Trimming left V 4 bases short and J 1 base short, with 13 bases between. The CDR3 region is CASSSDPRSNYGYTF. In DNA, the CDR3 is TGTGCCAGCAGTTCCGACCCCAGGAGTAACTATGGCTACACCTTC.

This clonotype was detected a few times. The J gene is TRBJ2-3, the V gene TRBV29-1, with 7 bases matching TRBD1. CDR3 length equals 14 residues. Germline CDR1 is SQVTM and CDR2 is ANQGSEA. J lost 2 bases, V lost 8 bases, and 10 bases had no gene match. CDR3 coding DNA: TGCAGCACTGGTCAGGGACAGCTCACAGATACGCAGTATTTT. As protein: CSTGQGQLTDTQYF.

In this sample, this clonotype turned up a few times. The chain joins TRBV5-1 to TRBJ1-5, with D unresolved. The CDR3 runs to 16 residues. The germline V gene has CDR1 SGHRS and CDR2 YFSETQ. V gave up 0 bases and J gave up 1 base, with 11 bases separating them. The CDR3 region has the DNA TGCGCCAGCAGCTTGGGGAACAGTGGAAGCAATCAGCCCCAGCATTTT. Amino acid sequence: CASSLGNSGSNQPQHF.

The sample holds many counts of this clonotype. The J gene is TRBJ1-4, the V gene TRBV27, with a tentative D call TRBD1 (5 bases). Deletions cut 6 bases from V and 0 bases from J, with 11 bases between. The germline V gene encodes CDR1 MNHEY and CDR2 SMNVEV (reference sequence). This CDR3 spans 15 amino acids. The CDR3 loop is CASRVTAATNEKLFF. The CDR3 DNA reads as TGTGCCAGCAGGGTGACAGCAGCAACTAATGAAAAACTGTTTTTT.

The genes are TRBV7-9 and TRBJ1-5; D not certain. Germline CDR1 reads SEHNR; CDR2 reads FQNEAQ (reference sequence). Trimming took off 5 bases at V and 4 bases at J, with 9 bases between the two ends. CDR3 length: 13 amino acids. In DNA form, the CDR3 reads TGTGCCAGCAGCAGATCCTTGAATCAGCCCCAGCATTTT. This codes for CASSRSLNQPQHF.

The chain couples TRBV29-1 to TRBJ1-1; D gene unclear. Per the germline V gene, CDR1 is SQVTM and CDR2 is ANQGSEA. The length of the CDR3 is 14 residues. V was cut by 1 base and J by 4 bases, with 13 bases left in between. The CDR3 nucleotides are TGCAGCGTTGAAGCTCGGGATCGGGGCACTGAAGCTTTCTTT. Protein: CSVEARDRGTEAFF.

The chain is built from TRBV2 and TRBJ2-5; 9 nucleotides line up with TRBD2. The germline V gene encodes CDR1 SNHLY and CDR2 FYNNEI. After removal of 7 bases from V and 1 base from J, the junction contained 4 bases not matched to a gene. The CDR3 contains 14 residues. The CDR3 spells CASTLAGVQETQYF. In nucleotides, the CDR3 is TGTGCCAGCACATTAGCGGGAGTCCAAGAGACCCAGTACTTC.

This clonotype was seen repeatedly, ten times or more. The gene calls are TRBV2 and TRBJ1-1; no reliable D call. Trimming pared 7 bases from V and 2 bases from J, leaving 11 bases between. CDR1 and CDR2 from the germline V gene are SNHLY and FYNNEI. The CDR3 runs to 13 residues. CDR3 bases: TGTGCCAGCACCCTTGCGGCTAACACTGAAGCTTTCTTT. Amino acid sequence: CASTLAANTEAFF.